Following are 25 T cell receptor beta chains from one sample sequenced in a study of Tregs in tolerant kidney transplant recipients. Clones were sequenced by immunoSEQ multiplex PCR, and TCRdb holds only the in-frame ones, with some missing. The sample records 200,000 to 300,000 clones, roughly 84% being singletons. The specimen was CD4+ T cells from blood. The receptors come from a human donor in good health.

This sequence joins TRBV11-2 and TRBJ2-4; 7 bases match TRBD2. V dropped 5 bases and J dropped 0; count of bases not matched to a gene: 7. The germline V gene encodes CDR1 SGHAT and CDR2 FQNNGV. The CDR3 is 16 residues long. Here the CDR3 reads CASSRLSGVAKNIQYF. The CDR3 region has the DNA TGTGCCAGCAGCCGTCTCAGCGGGGTAGCCAAAAACATTCAGTACTTC.

The V call is TRBV6-5, the J call TRBJ1-5, with D unclear. The CDR3 sequence is 13 residues long. Deletions cut 5 bases from V and 4 bases from J, with 9 bases between. The germline CDR1 and CDR2 sequences are MNHEY and SVGAGI. The CDR3 DNA reads TGTGCCAGCAGTAGACTGTGGAATCAGCCCCAGCATTTT. It yields the protein CASSRLWNQPQHF.

The J gene is TRBJ2-3, the V gene TRBV5-1, with D perhaps being TRBD1 or TRBD2 (6 bases each). V dropped 2 bases and J dropped 0 bases, with 7 bases sitting between them. This CDR3 region has 14 residues. Germline CDR1 and CDR2: SGHRS and YFSETQ. DNA for the CDR3: TGCGCCAGCAGCTTCGGGGGCAGCACAGATACGCAGTATTTT. Its protein is CASSFGGSTDTQYF.

This chain links TRBV10-2 with TRBJ2-5; D not resolved. Trimming shortened V by 2 bases and J by 5 bases, and 9 bases separated the two germline ends. This CDR3 contains 13 residues. Germline loops: CDR1 WSHSY, CDR2 SAAADI. CDR3 residues: CASSEAGLETQYF. CDR3 DNA sequence: TGCGCCAGCAGTGAGGCCGGGTTGGAGACCCAGTACTTC.

This sequence joins TRBV6-6 and TRBJ1-3; D possibly corresponds to TRBD1 (5 bases). The germline V gene encodes CDR1 MNHNY and CDR2 SVGAGI (reference sequence). V lost 2 bases to trimming and J lost 0 bases, with 8 bases between them. This CDR3 contains 15 residues. CDR3 nucleotides: TGTGCCAGCAGTTACCGGGGGTCCTCTGGAAACACCATATATTTT. As protein: CASSYRGSSGNTIYF.

The V gene is TRBV6-5, the J gene TRBJ2-2; D is possibly TRBD2 (7 bases). The CDR3 has 13 amino acids. V was shortened by 0 bases and J by 13 bases, with 12 bases between the two germline ends. Germline CDR1 is MNHEY and CDR2 is SVGAGI. CDR3 coding DNA: TGTGCCAGCAGTTACTCTTCGGGGGGCCGGCTGTTTTTT. Amino acid sequence: CASSYSSGGRLFF.

The chain recombines TRBV5-1 with TRBJ2-1; TRBD2 is a possible D gene (6 bases). The V and J ends lost 2 bases and 4 bases respectively, with 16 bases between them. CDR1 is SGHRS, CDR2 YFSETQ, per germline. The CDR3 runs to 16 residues. The DNA for the CDR3 is TGCGCCAGCAGCTTCATTCAGGGAGGATCTTACAATGAGCAGTTCTTC. It is translated as CASSFIQGGSYNEQFF. Supplemented by reference TRBV5-1 and TRBJ2-1, the full variable domain reads KAGVTQTPRYLIKTRGQQVTLSCSPISGHRSVSWYQQTPGQGLQFLFEYFSETQRNKGNFPGRFSGRQFSNSRSEMNVSTLELGDSALYLCASSFIQGGSYNEQFFGPGTRLTVL.

V is TRBV6-5 and J is TRBJ2-5, with TRBD2 as a possible D gene (5 bases). The V gene's germline CDR1 is MNHEY and CDR2 SVGAGI. V was pared by 7 bases and J by 7 bases, with 16 bases between. This CDR3 comprises 13 residues. The DNA of the CDR3 is TGTGCCAGCATTACCACTAGAGAGGGGACCCAGTACTTC. Amino acid sequence: CASITTREGTQYF.

The chain carries TRBV10-1 and TRBJ2-5; 10 positions agree with TRBD1. V shed 6 bases and J 6 bases; nucleotides not matched to a gene: 7. The CDR3 has 14 residues. Germline V gene lookup returns CDR1 WNHNN and CDR2 SYGVQD (reference sequence). This CDR3 reads CASRMDRGLKTQYF. The CDR3 DNA sequence: TGCGCCAGCAGAATGGACAGGGGGTTGAAGACCCAGTACTTC.

The V gene is TRBV29-1, the J gene TRBJ2-5, with unresolved D. CDR1 SQVTM and CDR2 ANQGSEA come from the germline V gene. This CDR3 region has 12 residues. V was shortened by 7 bases and J by 3 bases, with 12 bases between the two germline ends. CDR3 nucleotide sequence: TGCAGCGCAGGAACTCAAAAAGAGACCCAGTACTTC. As protein: CSAGTQKETQYF.

This chain links TRBV2 with TRBJ1-2; a weak D match, TRBD1 (6 bases). Germline V gives CDR1 SNHLY, CDR2 FYNNEI. The V end lost 11 bases, the J end lost 0 bases, and 19 bases lay between the germline ends. This CDR3 spans 15 amino acids. The CDR3 spells CAGKKQGTPNYGYTF. The CDR3 region has the DNA TGTGCCGGCAAGAAACAGGGAACCCCTAACTATGGCTACACCTTC.

The chain has TRBV5-1 and TRBJ2-7; maybe TRBD1 (6 bases). The germline gives CDR1 SGHRS, CDR2 YFSETQ. The CDR3 has 13 amino acids. The ends were cut back, 4 bases at V and 7 bases at J, with 15 bases in the middle. CDR3 protein: CASSEGHREEQYF. In nucleotides, the CDR3 is TGCGCCAGCAGCGAGGGACACCGGGAAGAGCAGTACTTC. Based on the CDR3 plus reference TRBV5-1 and TRBJ2-7, the full variable domain is KAGVTQTPRYLIKTRGQQVTLSCSPISGHRSVSWYQQTPGQGLQFLFEYFSETQRNKGNFPGRFSGRQFSNSRSEMNVSTLELGDSALYLCASSEGHREEQYFGPGTRLTVT.

The V gene is TRBV5-1, the J gene TRBJ2-2; a weak D match, TRBD2 (6 bases). From germline, CDR1 is SGHRS and CDR2 YFSETQ. The V gene lost 4 bases and the J gene lost 7 bases, with 14 bases spanning the gap. This CDR3 is 14 amino acids long. The CDR3 DNA is TGCGCCAGCAGCCTAATAGGGACTGGCGGGGAGCTGTTTTTT. It codes for CASSLIGTGGELFF.

V and J are TRBV19 and TRBJ1-1; D is unclear. From germline, CDR1 is LNHDA and CDR2 SQIVND (reference sequence). CDR3 length: 14 residues. The V gene lost 3 bases and the J gene lost 0 bases, with 8 bases spanning the gap. The CDR3 spells CASSMERMNTEAFF. CDR3 coding DNA: TGTGCCAGTAGTATGGAGAGAATGAACACTGAAGCTTTCTTT. Full variable domain (rest looked up from reference TRBV19 and TRBJ1-1): DGGITQSPKYLFRKEGQNVTLSCEQNLNHDAMYWYRQDPGQGLRLIYYSQIVNDFQKGDIAEGYSVSREKKESFPLTVTSAQKNPTAFYLCASSMERMNTEAFFGQGTRLTVV.

The chain couples TRBV7-8 to TRBJ1-5, with D perhaps matching TRBD1 (6 bases). The CDR3 is 16 amino acids. V was clipped by 4 bases and J by 2 bases, with 15 bases between them. Germline CDR1 and CDR2: SGHVS and FQNEAQ. The CDR3 nucleotides are TGTGCCAGCAGCTCAGAGCGCAGGGGTGGCAATCAGCCCCAGCATTTT. It translates to CASSSERRGGNQPQHF.

The V and J genes are TRBV6-1 and TRBJ1-1; 7 bases are a match to TRBD1. Per germline, CDR1 MNHNS and CDR2 SASEGT. The CDR3 covers 14 residues. V shed 6 bases, J shed 5 bases, and the junction held 9 bases outside the gene matches. CDR3 in DNA: TGTGCCAGCAGCGAGAGCAGACAGGGAACTGAAGCTTTCTTT. Encoded protein: CASSESRQGTEAFF.

J is TRBJ1-1 and V is TRBV2; TRBD1 matches 8 bases. Trimming at V came to 6 bases and at J to 5 bases, leaving 5 bases not matched to a gene. This CDR3 contains 13 residues. CDR1 and CDR2 from the germline V gene are SNHLY and FYNNEI. CDR3 region: CASRAQGGTEAFF. The DNA of the CDR3 is TGTGCCAGCAGGGCACAGGGGGGAACTGAAGCTTTCTTT.

This chain links TRBV6-1 with TRBJ2-7, with no clear D. The germline V and J ends were trimmed by 6 bases and 0 bases, with 12 bases remaining between them. The CDR3 totals 14 residues. Per germline, CDR1 MNHNS and CDR2 SASEGT. CDR3 amino acids: CASRRTGSSYEQYF. CDR3 sequence (DNA): TGTGCCAGCAGACGGACGGGCAGCTCCTACGAGCAGTACTTC.

Only one count was recorded for this clone. This sequence joins TRBV18 and TRBJ2-2; D possibly corresponds to TRBD1 (7 bases). This CDR3 has 16 residues. Germline assignment: CDR1 KGHSH and CDR2 LQKENI. V was cut by 5 bases and J by 4 bases, with 17 bases left in between. CDR3 in DNA: TGTGCCAGCTCATCTTTCGTGGAGGGGGCCACCGGGGAGCTGTTTTTT. Its protein is CASSSFVEGATGELFF.

The gene calls are TRBV28 and TRBJ2-3; TRBD2 is a possible D gene (6 bases). The CDR3 loop spans 16 amino acids. V gave up 4 bases and J gave up 2 bases, with 16 bases separating them. The germline V gene encodes CDR1 MDHEN and CDR2 SYDVKM. The CDR3 sequence: CASSSMPRLVTDTQYF. The CDR3 DNA is TGTGCCAGCAGTTCTATGCCCCGACTAGTCACAGATACGCAGTATTTT.

V is TRBV18 and J is TRBJ1-1; D may be TRBD1 (5 bases). CDR1 is KGHSH, CDR2 LQKENI, per germline. The CDR3 is made up of 15 amino acids. Trimming cost V 3 bases and J 0 bases, with 11 bases left between them. The CDR3 here is CASSPLDRLNTEAFF. The CDR3 DNA follows: TGTGCCAGCTCACCCCTAGACAGACTGAACACTGAAGCTTTCTTT.

This chain links TRBV6-5 with TRBJ2-7; D gene unclear. In germline, CDR1 is MNHEY, CDR2 SVGAGI. Between the trimmed V and J ends, which lost 6 bases and 1 base, there was a span of 13 bases. The CDR3 length is 14 residues. CDR3 coding DNA: TGTGCCAGCAGCCCCCCCCGGAATTCCTACGAGCAGTACTTC. It encodes CASSPPRNSYEQYF.

The chain combines TRBV19 with TRBJ1-5; no reliable D call. CDR3 length: 14 residues. Per the germline V gene, CDR1 is LNHDA and CDR2 is SQIVND (reference sequence). V lost 6 bases and J 4 bases, leaving 13 bases between the germline ends. CDR3 sequence: CASRERSRNQPQHF. The CDR3 region has the DNA TGTGCCAGTAGGGAAAGGTCCAGGAATCAGCCCCAGCATTTT.

V usage is TRBV18 and J usage is TRBJ1-4; D is unresolved. V dropped 3 bases and J dropped 8 bases, with 19 bases sitting between them. CDR3 length equals 16 residues. CDR1 is KGHSH and CDR2 is LQKENI in the germline V gene. This CDR3 is CASSPLDVVAGEKLFF. CDR3 DNA: TGTGCCAGCTCACCCCTGGACGTAGTGGCTGGAGAAAAACTGTTTTTT.

The CDR3 sequence: CASSLRLALTDTQYF. Written as DNA, the CDR3 is TGTGCCAGCAGCCTCCGACTCGCTCTCACAGATACGCAGTATTTT. The V and J genes are TRBV9 and TRBJ2-3; no definite D call. The V gene lost 4 bases and the J gene lost 2 bases, with 14 bases spanning the gap. The CDR3 is 15 residues long. Looked up from germline, CDR1 is SGDLS and CDR2 is YYNGEE.